These 26 T cell receptor beta chains were sequenced from one sample in a study of blood T cell repertoires in COVID-19. The table came from immunoSEQ multiplex PCR; TCRdb's copy has only in-frame clones and leaves some out. The sample lists more than 150,000 clones; approximately 88% were seen once. Sequencing was carried out using peripheral blood. These receptor sequences come from a man between 18 and 29 years old with active or convalescent COVID-19.

This clone showed up just a few times. The V gene is TRBV19, the J gene TRBJ1-2, with 8 bases identical to TRBD1. The CDR3 has 14 amino acids. CDR1 and CDR2 (germline): LNHDA, SQIVND (reference sequence). Germline trimming cut 4 bases from V and 4 bases from J; bases unmatched to any gene: 5. DNA for the CDR3: TGTGCCAGTAGTAACGGACAGGGTAGCTATGGCTACACCTTC. Its translation is CASSNGQGSYGYTF. The variable domain in full, with the rest retrieved from reference TRBV19 and TRBJ1-2, is DGGITQSPKYLFRKEGQNVTLSCEQNLNHDAMYWYRQDPGQGLRLIYYSQIVNDFQKGDIAEGYSVSREKKESFPLTVTSAQKNPTAFYLCASSNGQGSYGYTFGSGTRLTVV.

The chain links TRBV5-6 to TRBJ1-2; a possible D gene is TRBD1 (6 bases). The CDR3 spans 11 residues. V was pared by 4 bases and J by 6 bases, with 7 bases between. From germline, CDR1 is SGHDT and CDR2 YYEEEE. In DNA, the CDR3 is TGTGCCAGCAGCCACAGGGATGGCTACACCTTC. Protein sequence: CASSHRDGYTF.

V gene TRBV2 combines with J gene TRBJ2-1, with a weak D call TRBD1 (6 bases). The CDR3 covers 15 residues. CDR1 is SNHLY, CDR2 FYNNEI, per germline. Trimming pared 7 bases from V and 0 bases from J, leaving 13 bases between. The CDR3 DNA sequence: TGTGCCAGCATGGGGGCCCGGGGCTCCTACAATGAGCAGTTCTTC. Protein sequence: CASMGARGSYNEQFF.

The rearrangement joins TRBV18 to TRBJ1-6; 11 nucleotides match TRBD1. J was trimmed by 9 bases and V by 6 bases; bases with no gene match: 10. Germline assignment: CDR1 KGHSH and CDR2 LQKENI. CDR3 length: 16 amino acids. CDR3 nucleotides: TGTGCCAGCTCGGCGGGACAGGGGGAACTGGGTTCACCCCTCCACTTT. It yields the protein CASSAGQGELGSPLHF.

The chain employs TRBV6-5 and TRBJ2-2; 7 positions match TRBD1. Germline V CDR1 and CDR2: MNHEY, SVGAGI. After removal of 5 bases from V and 2 bases from J, the junction contained 2 bases not matched to a gene. The CDR3 extends over 14 amino acids. The DNA of the CDR3 is TGTGCCAGCAGTCACAGGGGTAACACCGGGGAGCTGTTTTTT. Its protein product is CASSHRGNTGELFF.

The rearrangement joins TRBV5-1 to TRBJ1-1; unclear D gene. CDR1 and CDR2 from the germline V gene are SGHRS and YFSETQ. The CDR3 is made up of 14 amino acids. V was pared by 0 bases and J by 5 bases, with 11 bases between. The CDR3 sequence is CASSLGSGQTEAFF. The CDR3 region has the DNA TGCGCCAGCAGCTTGGGTTCAGGTCAGACTGAAGCTTTCTTT. The complete variable domain, with remaining parts taken from reference TRBV5-1 and TRBJ1-1, reads KAGVTQTPRYLIKTRGQQVTLSCSPISGHRSVSWYQQTPGQGLQFLFEYFSETQRNKGNFPGRFSGRQFSNSRSEMNVSTLELGDSALYLCASSLGSGQTEAFFGQGTRLTVV.

In its sample, this clone was seen a few times. J is TRBJ2-7 and V is TRBV5-5; a weak D match, TRBD1 (6 bases). V was shortened by 4 bases and J by 1 base, with 15 bases between the two germline ends. Germline V CDR1 and CDR2: SGHKS, YYEKEE (reference sequence). This CDR3 has 15 amino acids. CDR3 sequence reads: CASSPDPTGSYEQYF. CDR3 bases: TGTGCCAGCAGCCCAGACCCGACAGGTTCCTACGAGCAGTACTTC.

CDR3 in amino acids: CASSLVFKDTQYF. CDR3 in DNA: TGTGCCAGCAGCTTAGTCTTTAAAGATACGCAGTATTTT. The chain recombines TRBV7-2 with TRBJ2-3; D unresolved. Germline V lookup: CDR1 SGHTA, CDR2 FQGNSA. V dropped 1 base and J dropped 5 bases, with 7 bases sitting between them. The CDR3 is 13 amino acids. Full variable domain (remainder filled in from reference TRBV7-2 and TRBJ2-3): GAGVSQSPSNKVTEKGKDVELRCDPISGHTALYWYRQSLGQGLEFLIYFQGNSAPDKSGLPSDRFSAERTGGSVSTLTIQRTQQEDSAVYLCASSLVFKDTQYFGPGTRLTVL.

The chain has TRBV6-5 and TRBJ1-2; TRBD1 might be the D (5 bases). Looked up from germline, CDR1 is MNHEY and CDR2 is SVGAGI. V was pared by 4 bases and J by 5 bases, with 8 bases between. The CDR3 spans 12 residues. The CDR3: CASSFKGYGYTF. The CDR3 region has the DNA TGTGCCAGCAGTTTTAAGGGGTATGGCTACACCTTC.

The chain combines TRBV18 with TRBJ2-7; 8 nucleotides agree with TRBD1. Looked up from germline, CDR1 is KGHSH and CDR2 is LQKENI. The CDR3 covers 14 residues. The V segment lost 5 bases and the J segment 2 bases; nucleotides outside the gene matches: 5. DNA for the CDR3: TGTGCCAGCTCATCCAGACAGGGGACCTACGAGCAGTACTTC. Protein sequence: CASSSRQGTYEQYF.

The chain links TRBV15 to TRBJ1-3, with 9 nucleotides matching TRBD1. The CDR3 is 16 residues long. With 0 bases clipped from V and 6 bases from J, the junction kept 6 bases outside the gene matches. Germline CDR1 is LNHNV and CDR2 is YYDKDF (reference sequence). The CDR3: CATSRDWDRDENTIYF. CDR3 in DNA: TGTGCCACCAGCAGAGATTGGGACAGGGATGAAAACACCATATATTTT.

The V call is TRBV27, the J call TRBJ2-1; 8 bases are a match to TRBD2. Trimming removed 2 bases from V and 10 bases from J; junction bases left unmatched: 7. Per germline, CDR1 MNHEY and CDR2 SMNVEV (reference sequence). The CDR3 totals 14 residues. In DNA, the CDR3 is TGTGCCAGCAGTTTAATCGGGGGGGCCGGAGAGCAGTTCTTC. Translation gives CASSLIGGAGEQFF.

The genes are TRBV5-4 and TRBJ1-4; D gene uncertain. Between the trimmed V and J ends, which lost 2 bases and 7 bases, there was a span of 15 bases. This CDR3 is 15 amino acids long. The germline V gene has CDR1 SGHNT and CDR2 YYREEE (reference sequence). The DNA for the CDR3 is TGTGCCAGCAGCTTCAGTCAGGAGGGAGGTGAAAAACTGTTTTTT. As protein: CASSFSQEGGEKLFF.

This chain joins TRBV6-2 or TRBV6-3 and TRBJ2-7, with no clear D. Germline CDR1 reads MNHEY; CDR2 reads SVGEGT. The V end was cut by 0 bases, the J end by 6 bases, with 6 bases between. The CDR3 loop spans 12 amino acids. CDR3 DNA: TGTGCCAGCAGTTACTCGCTGGCCGAGCAGTACTTC. Amino acids: CASSYSLAEQYF.

The rearrangement uses TRBV2 and TRBJ2-1; perhaps TRBD2 as D (6 bases). The CDR3 has 14 residues. The germline V gene has CDR1 SNHLY and CDR2 FYNNEI. Trimming cost V 8 bases and J 0 bases, with 11 bases left between them. The CDR3 DNA is TGTGCCAGCCGACGGGGGAGCTCCTACAATGAGCAGTTCTTC. It translates to CASRRGSSYNEQFF.

The V call is TRBV4-1, the J call TRBJ2-5, with 11 positions matching TRBD1. The CDR3 sequence is 15 residues long. J gave up 2 bases and V 2 bases, and 1 base lay outside the gene matches. In germline, CDR1 is MGHRA, CDR2 YSYEKL. The CDR3 nucleotides are TGCGCCAGCAGCCAAAGGGACAGGGGGCAAGAGACCCAGTACTTC. It yields the protein CASSQRDRGQETQYF.

The chain has TRBV4-2 and TRBJ1-1, with D perhaps matching TRBD1 (6 bases). Germline CDR1 LGHNA, CDR2 YNFKEQ. V lost 0 bases to trimming and J lost 0 bases, with 14 bases between them. The CDR3 runs 17 residues. CDR3 DNA sequence: TGTGCCAGCAGCCAAGATCCACAGGGATGGGTGAACACTGAAGCTTTCTTT. This codes for CASSQDPQGWVNTEAFF.

On this clone itself: Because it lacks the conserved phenylalanine or tryptophan at the end, this CDR3 is likely a read error. No DNA is shown, since the ends of the CDR3 on it are uncertain; the CDR3 is the one TCRdb lists. The gene calls are TRBV7-5 and TRBJ1-2; TRBD1 reflects the table's D call only, with no check against the DNA. TRBV7-5 is classified as a pseudogene. The CDR3 comprises 10 residues, both ends counted. The CDR3 spells CARNLRDRTL.

The gene calls are TRBV5-1 and TRBJ1-6; TRBD1 matches 7 bases. Per the germline V gene, CDR1 is SGHRS and CDR2 is YFSETQ. The V and J ends lost 0 bases and 9 bases, in that order; junction bases with no gene match: 9. The CDR3 is made up of 16 amino acids. Here the CDR3 DNA reads TGCGCCAGCAGCTTGGAATTTGGCAGGGGGAGTTCACCCCTCCACTTT. This codes for CASSLEFGRGSSPLHF.

The J gene is TRBJ2-3, the V gene TRBV6-2 or TRBV6-3; D is undetermined. Trimming stripped 1 base from V and 0 bases from J, with 17 bases between. Germline CDR1 MNHEY, CDR2 SVGEGT. The CDR3 has 18 residues. CDR3 nucleotide sequence: TGTGCCAGCAGTTACTTGGCGGCTCGACCTTCTAGCACAGATACGCAGTATTTT. This translates into CASSYLAARPSSTDTQYF.

This clone was seen a few times. CDR3 loop: CASSYSSGHSTDTQYF. CDR3 in DNA: TGTGCCAGCAGCTACTCTAGCGGGCACAGCACAGATACGCAGTATTTT. The chain has TRBV7-9 and TRBJ2-3; 8 bases fit TRBD2. This CDR3 spans 16 amino acids. Per germline, CDR1 SEHNR and CDR2 FQNEAQ (reference sequence). V dropped 4 bases and J dropped 0; count of bases not matched to a gene: 6.

Details on this clone: This specimen includes other DNA sequences encoding the same CDR3. The V and J genes are TRBV18 and TRBJ1-1; possibly TRBD1 for D (5 bases). There are 13 residues in the CDR3. The V and J ends lost 3 bases and 2 bases respectively, with 7 bases between them. Germline CDR1 reads KGHSH; CDR2 reads LQKENI. CDR3 DNA: TGTGCCAGCTCACCGCAGGGCAACACTGAAGCTTTCTTT. The encoded protein is CASSPQGNTEAFF.

The V and J genes are TRBV5-6 and TRBJ2-7, with 7 bases fitting TRBD1. V was clipped by 4 bases and J by 11 bases; unmatched bases: 12. This CDR3 is 13 amino acids long. Looked up from germline, CDR1 is SGHDT and CDR2 is YYEEEE. The CDR3 loop is CASSAQGSPKEYF. The CDR3 DNA follows: TGTGCCAGCAGCGCACAGGGGAGCCCCAAGGAGTACTTC.

V usage is TRBV5-1 and J usage is TRBJ1-5; 7 nucleotides line up with TRBD1. Trimming cost V 3 bases and J 5 bases; bases outside gene matches: 2. The CDR3 contains 13 residues. Germline V gene lookup returns CDR1 SGHRS and CDR2 YFSETQ. This CDR3 reads CASSSQGDQPQHF. Written as DNA, the CDR3 is TGCGCCAGCAGCTCCCAGGGGGATCAGCCCCAGCATTTT.

This clone was found once. The gene calls are TRBV4-3 and TRBJ2-5; a possible D gene is TRBD1 (5 bases). Germline CDR1 LGHNA, CDR2 YSLEER. The CDR3 contains 16 residues. V was trimmed by 1 base and J by 1 base, leaving 13 bases between them. CDR3 coding DNA: TGCGCCAGCAGCCAAGTGGCAGGGCGAGTCCAAGAGACCCAGTACTTC. This translates into CASSQVAGRVQETQYF.

The chain joins TRBV6-5 to TRBJ2-3; 7 nucleotides match TRBD1. From germline, CDR1 is MNHEY and CDR2 SVGAGI. The CDR3 is 14 residues long. J lost 2 bases, V lost 10 bases, and 9 bases had no gene match. In DNA, the CDR3 is TGTGCCACTACCGGGACAGACTTCACAGATACGCAGTATTTT. The encoded protein is CATTGTDFTDTQYF.